This is a list of T cell receptor beta chains from one sample in a study of CD8 T cells in ankylosing spondylitis. TCRdb re-called the 5' RACE reads with MiXCR, one entry per CDR3 protein. This sample has roughly 300,000 distinct CDR3 sequences, with approximately 8% found just once. Input material: blood, either unsorted or a sorted T cell fraction (not recorded which). Every receptor here comes from a male donor with ankylosing spondylitis. Both conserved end residues are part of each CDR3. Fields, in order: D gene, J gene, V gene, clone size, CDR3 protein, CDR3 DNA. A D gene is named only where the DNA matches it firmly. Not all rows give a size; the values are once, few, many and, for expanded clones, a class.

>TRBD1|TRBJ1-4|TRBV6-1|-
CASGQIGQGNEKLFF
TGTGCCAGCGGTCAGATAGGACAGGGGAATGAAAAACTGTTTTTT
>-|TRBJ1-1|TRBV28|-
CASNPHRENTEAFF
TGTGCCAGCAACCCACATCGGGAGAACACTGAAGCTTTCTTT
>-|TRBJ2-7|TRBV2|few
CASTVGRLAYEQYF
TGTGCCAGCACCGTAGGCCGGCTAGCCTACGAGCAGTACTTC
>-|TRBJ2-1|TRBV7-8|many
CASSSTRGNEQFF
TGTGCCAGCAGCTCAACCAGGGGTAATGAGCAGTTCTTC
>TRBD2|TRBJ2-2|TRBV9|few
CASSVGGRALTGELFF
TGTGCCAGCAGCGTAGGCGGGAGGGCCCTCACCGGGGAGCTGTTTTTT
>TRBD1|TRBJ1-5|TRBV6-5|-
CASSFPPGQGAGQPQHF
TGTGCCAGCAGTTTCCCCCCGGGACAGGGGGCTGGTCAGCCCCAGCATTTT
>TRBD2|TRBJ2-2|TRBV4-3|-
CASSKGLAGGYDGELFF
TGCGCCAGCAGCAAGGGACTAGCGGGAGGATACGACGGGGAGCTGTTTTTT
>-|TRBJ1-1|TRBV6-5|-
CASSYIPMNTEAFF
TGTGCCAGCAGTTACATACCCATGAACACTGAAGCTTTCTTT
>TRBD2|TRBJ2-2|TRBV9|many
CASSVVTSGRNTGELFF
TGTGCCAGCAGCGTAGTGACTAGCGGGAGAAACACCGGGGAGCTGTTTTTT
>-|TRBJ2-1|TRBV10-3|many
CAISATREYYNEQFF
TGTGCCATCAGTGCCACCAGGGAGTACTACAATGAGCAGTTCTTC